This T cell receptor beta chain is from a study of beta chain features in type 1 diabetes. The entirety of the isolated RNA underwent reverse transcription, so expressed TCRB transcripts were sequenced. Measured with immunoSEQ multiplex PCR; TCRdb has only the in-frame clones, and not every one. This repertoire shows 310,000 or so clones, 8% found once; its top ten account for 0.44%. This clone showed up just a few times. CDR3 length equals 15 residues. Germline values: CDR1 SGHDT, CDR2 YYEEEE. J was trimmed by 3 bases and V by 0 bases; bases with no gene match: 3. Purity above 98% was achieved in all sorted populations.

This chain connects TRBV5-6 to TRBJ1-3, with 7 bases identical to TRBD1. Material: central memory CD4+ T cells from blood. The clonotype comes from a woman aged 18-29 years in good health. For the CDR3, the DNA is TGTGCCAGCAGCTTGGTGACAGGGAATGGAAACACCATATATTTT. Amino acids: CASSLVTGNGNTIYF.